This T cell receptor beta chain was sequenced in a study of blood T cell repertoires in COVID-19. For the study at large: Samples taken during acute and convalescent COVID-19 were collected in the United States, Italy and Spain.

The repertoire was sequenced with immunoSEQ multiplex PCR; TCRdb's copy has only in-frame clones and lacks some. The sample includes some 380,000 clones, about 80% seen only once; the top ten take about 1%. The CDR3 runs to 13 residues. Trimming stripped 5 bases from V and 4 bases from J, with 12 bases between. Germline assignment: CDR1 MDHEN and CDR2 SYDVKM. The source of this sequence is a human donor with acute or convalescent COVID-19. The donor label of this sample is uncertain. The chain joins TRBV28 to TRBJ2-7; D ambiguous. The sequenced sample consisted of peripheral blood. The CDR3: CASSPPPVYEQYF. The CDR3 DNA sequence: TGTGCCAGCAGTCCCCCGCCGGTTTACGAGCAGTACTTC.